These 3 T cell receptor beta chains originate from one sample sequenced in a study of T cells in Graves' hyperthyroidism and ophthalmopathy. Amplified TCR beta CDR3 regions came from RNA transcripts. The study used the HTBI primer set for a first-round RT-PCR of the TCR CDR3. MiXCR was run by TCRdb on the multiplex PCR reads, yielding one entry per CDR3 protein. The data contain around 300,000 distinct CDR3 sequences, approximately 15% of them singletons. Sequencing was carried out using blood. The receptors were gathered from a woman aged 25 to 39 with Graves' hyperthyroidism.

The chain employs TRBV10-3 and TRBJ2-3; D may match TRBD1 or TRBD2 (5 bases each). This CDR3 has 15 amino acids. Trimming removed 4 bases at V and 6 bases at J, with 17 bases between. The germline V gene encodes CDR1 ENHRY and CDR2 SYGVKD. CDR3 sequence: CAISVRDGRVDTQYF. DNA for the CDR3: TGTGCCATCAGTGTCCGGGACGGGCGGGTGGATACGCAGTATTTT.

This clonotype was picked up many times. Germline is not matched at one junction end, which may reflect a read error. The chain employs TRBV6-1 and TRBJ1-5, with TRBD1 matching over 7 bases. The CDR3 length is 15 residues. In germline, CDR1 is MNHNS, CDR2 SASEGT. For the CDR3, the DNA is TGTGCCAGCAGGGCCTCCCGACAGGGCAATCAGCCTCAGCATTTT. Protein sequence: CASRASRQGNQPQHF.

A remark on this clonotype: This could be a read error, since a much larger clone is one nucleotide away. The chain uses TRBV6-1 and TRBJ1-2; a weak D match, TRBD1 (6 bases). CDR1 and CDR2 (germline): MNHNS, SASEGT. The CDR3 has 13 residues. The CDR3 here is CANSETGRYGYTF. CDR3 nucleotide sequence: TGTGCCAACAGTGAAACAGGGAGGTATGGCTACACCTTC.